Listed below are T cell receptor beta chains from one sample, sequenced in a study of OX40 agonist ivuxolimab in advanced cancers. TCRdb's table, derived via immunoSEQ multiplex PCR, lists solely in-frame clones and lacks some. In the table there are roughly 89,000 clones, just over 90% of which are singletons. The sample here was CD4+ or CD8+ T cells sorted from blood, taken in a trial of the OX40 agonist ivuxolimab. These receptors all come from an adult with an advanced solid tumor such as melanoma, head and neck, liver or kidney cancer. Both conserved end residues are part of each CDR3. D genes are given only for firm matches. A clone size is listed for some rows: how often the clone was seen (once, few, many), or a class if it is expanded.

j_gene | abundance | d_gene | v_gene | CDR3aa | CDR3nt
TRBJ2-7 | - | - | TRBV29-1 | CSVEGQTPREQYF | TGCAGCGTTGAAGGCCAGACTCCGCGGGAGCAGTACTTC
TRBJ2-5 | - | - | TRBV6-5 | CATGGGGYQETQYF | TGTGCCACCGGTGGGGGAGGATACCAAGAGACCCAGTACTTC
TRBJ1-2 | - | - | TRBV2 | CASTGANYGYTF | TGTGCCAGCACGGGAGCTAACTATGGCTACACCTTC
TRBJ2-5 | - | - | TRBV10-3 | CAISEENRLGETQYF | TGTGCCATCAGTGAGGAAAACAGATTGGGGGAGACCCAGTACTTC
TRBJ2-4 | - | TRBD2 | TRBV18 | CASSPRVAGINIQYF | TGTGCCAGCTCACCACGCGTAGCGGGAATTAACATTCAGTACTTC
TRBJ1-1 | once | TRBD1 | TRBV6-1 | CASSEQGARTAFF | TGTGCCAGCAGTGAACAGGGGGCGAGGACAGCTTTCTTT
TRBJ2-2 | - | - | TRBV5-1 | CASGVVGGYGTGELFF | TGCGCCAGCGGCGTGGTGGGGGGCTACGGCACCGGGGAGCTGTTTTTT
TRBJ1-5 | - | TRBD1 | TRBV28 | CASSAPGQINQPQHF | TGTGCCAGCAGTGCCCCGGGACAGATCAATCAGCCCCAGCATTTT
TRBJ2-5 | - | TRBD2 | TRBV7-6 | CASSLGSKGLAGFGETQYF | TGTGCCAGCAGCTTAGGCAGCAAGGGGCTAGCGGGATTCGGGGAGACCCAGTACTTC
TRBJ1-1 | - | - | TRBV7-9 | CASSLAHLNTEAFF | TGTGCCAGCAGCTTAGCTCATCTGAACACTGAAGCTTTCTTT
TRBJ1-3 | - | - | TRBV28 | CASSLSGFGNTIYF | TGTGCCAGCAGTTTATCAGGGTTTGGAAACACCATATATTTT
TRBJ2-3 | - | - | TRBV28 | CATSGAGYLTDTQYF | TGTGCCACCTCCGGCGCAGGCTATCTCACAGATACGCAGTATTTT
TRBJ2-3 | - | - | TRBV7-3 | CASSSGPPSTDTQYF | TGTGCCAGCAGCTCGGGACCACCTAGCACAGATACGCAGTATTTT
TRBJ2-1 | - | - | TRBV5-4 | CASSLGRVDEQFF | TGTGCCAGCAGCTTGGGGAGGGTGGATGAGCAGTTCTTC
TRBJ1-2 | - | - | TRBV2 | CASRAGGFMDGYTF | TGTGCCAGCAGGGCGGGGGGGTTTATGGATGGCTACACCTTC
TRBJ2-7 | - | - | TRBV7-3 | CASSLNGMSSYEQYF | TGTGCCAGCAGCTTAAATGGCATGAGCTCCTACGAGCAGTACTTC
TRBJ2-1 | - | TRBD1 | TRBV7-2 | CASSLGQGARNEQFF | TGTGCCAGCAGCTTGGGACAGGGGGCACGCAATGAGCAGTTCTTC
TRBJ2-6 | once | - | TRBV2 | CASLDPGANVLTF | TGTGCCAGCCTGGATCCTGGGGCCAACGTCCTGACTTTC
TRBJ2-2 | - | - | TRBV18 | CASSLYTSGRDGFTGELFF | TGTGCCAGCTCACTATATACCTCAGGACGGGACGGGTTCACCGGGGAGCTGTTTTTT
TRBJ2-1 | - | - | TRBV21-1 | CASSKCLAGGPQHEQFF | TGTGCCAGCAGCAAATGTTTAGCGGGCGGGCCCCAGCATGAGCAGTTCTTC
TRBJ2-7 | few | - | TRBV5-6 | CASSILQGTYEQYF | TGTGCCAGCAGCATCCTACAGGGAACCTACGAGCAGTACTTC
TRBJ1-2 | - | TRBD1 | TRBV28 | CASNAGQALPYGYTF | TGTGCCAGCAACGCGGGACAGGCGCTTCCCTATGGCTACACCTTC
TRBJ1-4 | - | - | TRBV5-1 | CASSPWGRGEKLFF | TGCGCCAGCAGCCCCTGGGGTAGGGGGGAAAAACTGTTTTTT
TRBJ1-5 | few | TRBD1 | TRBV5-1 | CASSRGQGQNQPQHF | TGCGCCAGCAGCAGGGGACAGGGGCAAAATCAGCCCCAGCATTTT
TRBJ2-1 | - | TRBD2 | TRBV5-6 | CASSLAGRTNNEQFF | TGTGCCAGCAGCTTAGCGGGGCGGACGAACAATGAGCAGTTCTTC
TRBJ2-7 | once | - | TRBV7-3 | CASSLNPGIGEQYF | TGTGCCAGCAGCTTAAATCCCGGGATCGGCGAGCAGTACTTC
TRBJ2-7 | - | TRBD1 | TRBV28 | CASSPSGTGSNEQYF | TGTGCCAGCAGTCCGTCCGGGACAGGGTCGAACGAGCAGTACTTC
TRBJ2-7 | - | - | TRBV7-2 | CASSLEGVTIGYEQYF | TGTGCCAGCAGCTTAGAGGGCGTCACAATAGGGTACGAGCAGTACTTC
TRBJ1-5 | once | - | TRBV4-2 | CASSLTRGVGNQPQHF | TGTGCCAGCAGCCTCACGAGAGGGGTAGGGAATCAGCCCCAGCATTTT
TRBJ2-7 | - | - | TRBV30 | CASRGVEYEQYF | TGTGCTTCGAGGGGGGTGGAGTACGAGCAGTACTTC
TRBJ1-1 | once | - | TRBV4-2 | CASSQGTGPNTEAFF | TGTGCCAGCAGCCAAGGCACAGGGCCGAACACTGAAGCTTTCTTT
TRBJ2-7 | - | - | TRBV6-5 | CASILKGYEQYF | TGTGCCAGCATCCTCAAGGGCTACGAGCAGTACTTC
TRBJ2-5 | - | TRBD2 | TRBV2 | CASRDGTSGIETQYF | TGTGCCAGCAGAGACGGGACTAGCGGGATCGAGACCCAGTACTTC
TRBJ2-7 | - | - | TRBV28 | CASRSRDTSSYEQYF | TGTGCCAGCAGGTCCCGGGACACGAGCTCCTACGAGCAGTACTTC
TRBJ1-3 | - | - | TRBV19 | CASRDRPSGNTIYF | TGTGCCAGTAGAGACAGGCCCTCTGGAAACACCATATATTTT
TRBJ1-5 | - | - | TRBV19 | CASSIDRTDNQPQHF | TGTGCCAGTAGTATAGATCGGACAGATAATCAGCCCCAGCATTTT
TRBJ2-2 | few | - | TRBV7-2 | CASSLVSLGRTGELFF | TGTGCCAGCAGCTTAGTGAGCTTGGGGAGAACCGGGGAGCTGTTTTTT